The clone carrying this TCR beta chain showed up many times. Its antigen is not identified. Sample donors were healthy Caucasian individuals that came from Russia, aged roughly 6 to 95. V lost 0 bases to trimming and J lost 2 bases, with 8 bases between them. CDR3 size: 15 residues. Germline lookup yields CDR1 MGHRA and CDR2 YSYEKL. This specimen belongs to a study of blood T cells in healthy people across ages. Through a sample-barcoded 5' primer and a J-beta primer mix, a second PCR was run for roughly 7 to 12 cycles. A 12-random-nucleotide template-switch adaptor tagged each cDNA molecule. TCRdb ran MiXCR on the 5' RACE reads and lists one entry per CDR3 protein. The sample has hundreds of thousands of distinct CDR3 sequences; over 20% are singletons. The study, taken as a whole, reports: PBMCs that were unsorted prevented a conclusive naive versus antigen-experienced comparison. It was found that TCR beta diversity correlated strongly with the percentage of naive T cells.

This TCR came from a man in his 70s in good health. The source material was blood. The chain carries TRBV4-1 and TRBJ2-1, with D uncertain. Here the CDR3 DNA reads TGCGCCAGCAGCCAAGATCGCTCAACCTACAATGAGCAGTTCTTC. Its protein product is CASSQDRSTYNEQFF.